This is a list of T cell receptor beta chains from one sample in a study of early T cells in non-severe SARS-CoV-2 infection. TCRdb used MiXCR to reprocess the 5' RACE reads, holding one entry per CDR3 protein. The data contain around 50,000 distinct CDR3 sequences, roughly 10% of them singletons. Material for sequencing was whole blood. These receptors all stem from an adult who was a healthcare worker with PCR-confirmed SARS-CoV-2 infection or an uninfected control (not recorded which). The CDR3 runs from the conserved cysteine through the conserved F or W. D genes are given only for firm matches. Where a row states a size, it is once, few, many or the class of an expanded clone; other rows omit it.

V gene	clone size	J gene	D gene	CDR3 protein	CDR3 DNA
TRBV30	many	TRBJ2-2	NA	CASQPNTGELFF	TGTGCCTCACAGCCGAACACCGGGGAGCTGTTTTTT
TRBV5-6	many	TRBJ1-5	TRBD1	CASSLQGPLGNQPQHF	TGTGCCAGCAGCTTACAGGGGCCCCTGGGCAATCAGCCCCAGCATTTT
TRBV20-1	NA	TRBJ1-5	NA	CSARTGEGSYSNQPQHF	TGCAGTGCTAGAACCGGTGAGGGATCTTATAGCAATCAGCCCCAGCATTTT
TRBV2	NA	TRBJ2-7	NA	CASSGGQTAYEQYF	TGTGCCAGCAGTGGGGGCCAAACCGCCTACGAGCAGTACTTC
TRBV14	many	TRBJ1-3	NA	CASSPLGPGNTIYF	TGTGCCAGCAGCCCCCTGGGCCCTGGAAACACCATATATTTT
TRBV19	many	TRBJ2-1	TRBD2	CASSIRAGGGNEQFF	TGTGCCAGTAGTATACGAGCGGGAGGGGGAAATGAGCAGTTCTTC
TRBV28	many	TRBJ1-2	TRBD1	CASSSSGQGISGGYTF	TGTGCCAGCAGTTCGTCGGGACAGGGTATTTCTGGCGGCTACACCTTC
TRBV5-1	few	TRBJ2-1	NA	CASSIGTWQQFF	TGCGCCAGCAGCATCGGGACTTGGCAGCAGTTCTTC
TRBV12-3/TRBV12-4	few	TRBJ1-6	TRBD1	CASRNSGTVNSPLHF	TGTGCCAGTAGAAACTCCGGGACAGTTAATTCACCCCTCCACTTT
TRBV10-3	NA	TRBJ2-1	NA	CAIRLRNEQFF	TGTGCCATCAGGCTACGAAACGAGCAGTTCTTC
TRBV14	few	TRBJ1-1	NA	CASSRMMNTEAFF	TGTGCCAGCAGCCGGATGATGAACACTGAAGCTTTCTTT
TRBV9	many	TRBJ2-3	TRBD2	CASSATSGRSPDTQYF	TGTGCCAGCAGCGCTACTAGCGGGAGGTCCCCAGATACGCAGTATTTT
TRBV5-1	many	TRBJ1-2	TRBD1	CASSSVGTGGIGTF	TGCGCCAGCAGCTCGGTTGGGACAGGGGGAATAGGGACCTTC
TRBV2	NA	TRBJ2-7	NA	CASDGGRPYF	TGTGCCAGTGACGGGGGGCGGCCGTACTTC
TRBV6-5	NA	TRBJ1-1	TRBD1	CASSPLRGLNTEAFF	TGTGCCAGCAGTCCTCTCAGGGGGTTGAACACTGAAGCTTTCTTT
TRBV2	large	TRBJ2-7	TRBD1	CASSGQGAYEQYF	TGTGCCAGCAGTGGACAGGGAGCCTACGAGCAGTACTTC
TRBV7-2	many	TRBJ2-1	TRBD2	CASSSRTSGYSYNEQFF	TGTGCCAGCAGCTCCCGGACTAGCGGGTACTCCTACAATGAGCAGTTCTTC
TRBV20-1	few	TRBJ2-2	TRBD2	CSASGGTSGPAGELFF	TGCAGTGCTAGCGGTGGGACTAGCGGGCCGGCCGGGGAGCTGTTTTTT
TRBV7-2	NA	TRBJ2-3	NA	CASSLTRVAPDTQYF	TGTGCCAGCAGCTTAACGAGAGTTGCCCCAGATACGCAGTATTTT
TRBV29-1	few	TRBJ2-3	NA	CSLQFTQDTQYF	TGCAGCTTACAGTTCACCCAAGATACGCAGTATTTT
TRBV18	many	TRBJ1-5	NA	CASSRDSNQPQHF	TGTGCCAGCAGCCGGGACAGCAATCAGCCCCAGCATTTT
TRBV5-1	many	TRBJ2-4	TRBD1	CASREQGVSKNIQYF	TGCGCCAGCAGAGAACAGGGGGTTAGCAAAAACATTCAGTACTTC
TRBV11-2	many	TRBJ1-1	NA	CASSLRNLNTEAFF	TGTGCCAGCAGCTTGAGGAATTTGAACACTGAAGCTTTCTTT
TRBV5-1	few	TRBJ2-1	TRBD2	CASSLVAGKNEQFF	TGCGCCAGCAGCTTGGTAGCGGGAAAGAATGAGCAGTTCTTC
TRBV28	NA	TRBJ2-2	NA	CASSSQNTGELFF	TGTGCCAGCAGCTCGCAGAACACCGGGGAGCTGTTTTTT
TRBV6-5	NA	TRBJ2-7	NA	CASSYSKGGRFEQYF	TGTGCCAGCAGTTACTCGAAAGGGGGAAGGTTCGAGCAGTACTTC
TRBV10-2	few	TRBJ1-4	TRBD1	CASSKTGRDEKLFF	TGCGCCAGCAGTAAGACAGGGCGTGATGAAAAACTGTTTTTT
TRBV6-2/TRBV6-3	NA	TRBJ1-6	NA	CASSPPRSPLHF	TGTGCCAGCAGCCCCCCCCGTTCACCCCTCCACTTT
TRBV6-1	few	TRBJ1-1	NA	CASSESRSRGTEAFF	TGTGCCAGCAGTGAATCACGGTCCAGAGGCACTGAAGCTTTCTTT
TRBV7-8	NA	TRBJ1-1	TRBD1	CASSYTGGGTEAFF	TGTGCCAGCAGCTACACAGGGGGGGGCACTGAAGCTTTCTTT
TRBV25-1	NA	TRBJ2-3	TRBD2	CASSEPAGADTQYF	TGTGCCAGCAGTGAACCGGCGGGGGCAGATACGCAGTATTTT
TRBV7-2	NA	TRBJ1-1	NA	CASSYPEQYPPEAFF	TGTGCCAGCAGCTACCCAGAACAGTACCCCCCTGAAGCTTTCTTT
TRBV12-3/TRBV12-4	NA	TRBJ1-1	NA	CASSHPSDNTEAFF	TGTGCCAGCAGCCACCCAAGTGATAACACTGAAGCTTTCTTT
TRBV20-1	few	TRBJ2-7	NA	CSARDLGGPLEQYF	TGCAGTGCTAGAGATCTCGGGGGTCCCCTTGAGCAGTACTTC
TRBV3-1	NA	TRBJ1-2	TRBD1	CASSRTRDSRSYGYTF	TGTGCCAGCAGCCGAACCCGGGACAGCCGCAGCTATGGCTACACCTTC
TRBV7-3	NA	TRBJ2-7	NA	CASSWDPSLEQYF	TGTGCCAGCAGCTGGGATCCCTCCCTCGAGCAGTACTTC
TRBV6-4	many	TRBJ2-1	NA	CASSATYRDRQFF	TGTGCCAGCAGTGCCACTTACAGAGACAGGCAGTTCTTC
TRBV29-1	many	TRBJ2-2	NA	CSVLDRDRREGELFF	TGCAGCGTTTTAGACCGGGACCGACGAGAAGGGGAGCTGTTTTTT
TRBV5-1	many	TRBJ2-7	NA	CASSPGTVSSQAYEQYF	TGCGCCAGCAGCCCCGGGACGGTCTCGTCTCAAGCCTACGAGCAGTACTTC
TRBV5-1	many	TRBJ1-5	NA	CASSPGSGGNQPQHF	TGCGCCAGCAGCCCGGGGAGCGGGGGAAATCAGCCCCAGCATTTT
TRBV6-1	medium-sized	TRBJ1-1	NA	CASGTGPWTEAFF	TGTGCCAGTGGTACAGGCCCCTGGACTGAAGCTTTCTTT
TRBV28	many	TRBJ2-7	NA	CASRWKPGDSDYEQYF	TGTGCCAGCAGGTGGAAACCGGGAGACTCAGACTACGAGCAGTACTTC
TRBV20-1	NA	TRBJ2-2	NA	CSARVLGVMSTGELFF	TGCAGTGCTAGAGTTCTAGGGGTAATGAGCACCGGGGAGCTGTTTTTT
TRBV10-3	NA	TRBJ2-7	TRBD2	CAINLGAGGYEQYF	TGTGCCATCAACTTGGGAGCGGGGGGATACGAGCAGTACTTC
TRBV7-3	few	TRBJ2-2	NA	CASSLHGGGLNTGELFF	TGTGCCAGCAGCTTACACGGGGGCGGCCTGAACACCGGGGAGCTGTTTTTT
TRBV5-1	few	TRBJ1-2	NA	CASSLVTGANYGYTF	TGCGCCAGCAGCTTGGTAACGGGTGCTAACTATGGCTACACCTTC
TRBV5-1	NA	TRBJ2-1	TRBD2	CASSRTGTSGVNEQFF	TGCGCCAGCAGCCGGACCGGGACTAGCGGGGTAAATGAGCAGTTCTTC
TRBV24-1	NA	TRBJ1-2	NA	CATSDYPERGYTF	TGTGCCACCAGTGATTACCCAGAGAGGGGCTACACCTTC
TRBV2	few	TRBJ1-1	NA	CASSAPIEGGTEAFF	TGTGCCAGCAGTGCTCCAATCGAGGGGGGGACTGAAGCTTTCTTT